This T cell receptor (beta chain) was obtained from a study of cytotoxic CD8 clonotypes in ibrutinib-treated CLL. Overall study context: Enrolment comprised some twelve relapsed/refractory and roughly 15 treatment-naive patients; fewer than 18 were IGHV unmutated. Study-level findings and limits: Stable or contracted on treatment, public clonotypes were also uncommon.

CDR3 length equals 14 residues. Trimming cost V 6 bases and J 4 bases; bases outside gene matches: 6. The germline CDR1 and CDR2 sequences are MNHEY and SVGAGI. Sequenced by immunoSEQ multiplex PCR; TCRdb stores in-frame clones only, minus some. In the table there are 130,000 to 150,000 clones, around 93% of which are singletons. As regards this clone: What it binds is not known.

Here the sequenced sample was PBMCs, taken after 12 months of ibrutinib treatment. The TCR was taken from a human donor with chronic lymphocytic leukemia. The V gene is TRBV6-5, the J gene TRBJ1-2; 9 bases agree with TRBD1. The CDR3 sequence is CASSGTGYAYGYTF. DNA for the CDR3: TGTGCCAGCAGCGGGACAGGGTACGCCTATGGCTACACCTTC.